This is a list of T cell receptor beta chains from one sample in a study of T cell responses to AZD1222 COVID-19 vaccine. This table comes from immunoSEQ multiplex PCR, and its TCRdb copy is limited to in-frame clones, with some not included. The sample carries around 130,000 clones, 85% to 95% recorded once. This sample comprised peripheral blood, obtained on day 0 of AZD1222 vaccination. The receptors derive from an adult in good health. Both conserved end residues are part of each CDR3. Each record gives: J gene, clone size, V gene, D gene, CDR3 protein, CDR3 DNA. The D gene is left open where the match is weak. Part of the rows lack a size; the others show once, few, many or a class for expanded clones.

TRBJ2-2 once TRBV19 . CASSIGGDLTGELFF TGTGCCAGTAGTATAGGGGGAGACTTGACCGGGGAGCTGTTTTTT
TRBJ2-1 once TRBV4-1 TRBD2 CASSQEAGGAYNEQFF TGCGCCAGCAGCCAAGAGGCGGGGGGCGCCTACAATGAGCAGTTCTTC
TRBJ1-6 . TRBV27 . CASAVGSYNSPLHF TGTGCCAGCGCCGTGGGGTCCTATAATTCACCCCTCCACTTT
TRBJ2-3 . TRBV9 . CASSEAPSTDTQYF TGTGCCAGCAGCGAGGCCCCTAGCACAGATACGCAGTATTTT
TRBJ2-2 . TRBV4-3 . CASSQVRGGELFF TGCGCCAGCAGCCAAGTCAGGGGTGGGGAGCTGTTTTTT
TRBJ1-1 . TRBV4-3 . CASSQDPSLRDTEAFF TGCGCCAGCAGCCAAGATCCGTCCCTCAGGGACACTGAAGCTTTCTTT
TRBJ1-1 . TRBV2 TRBD1 CANPRGLDTEAFF TGTGCCAACCCCAGGGGGCTGGACACTGAAGCTTTCTTT
TRBJ1-6 . TRBV7-9 . CASSPRGFYSPLHF TGTGCCAGCAGCCCGAGGGGGTTCTATTCACCCCTCCACTTT
TRBJ1-5 . TRBV24-1 . CATSDLRGAPNQPQHF TGTGCCACCAGTGATTTGAGGGGGGCACCCAATCAGCCCCAGCATTTT
TRBJ1-2 . TRBV5-1 TRBD1 CASSPGQGPGNTF TGCGCCAGCAGCCCCGGACAGGGCCCGGGGAACACCTTC
TRBJ2-1 . TRBV10-3 TRBD2 CAIRGGAGGYNEQFF TGTGCCATCAGGGGTGGAGCGGGGGGTTACAATGAGCAGTTCTTC
TRBJ1-4 . TRBV20-1 . CSAINEKLFF TGCAGTGCTATTAATGAAAAACTGTTTTTT
TRBJ2-4 . TRBV15 . CATSRAISGKNIQYF TGTGCCACCAGCAGGGCGATCTCGGGCAAAAACATTCAGTACTTC
TRBJ1-5 . TRBV25-1 . CASSEGQPNQPQHF TGTGCCAGCAGTGAAGGACAGCCCAATCAGCCCCAGCATTTT
TRBJ2-7 . TRBV4-1 . CASSGLRGGNEQYF TGCGCCAGCAGCGGGTTGAGGGGAGGTAACGAGCAGTACTTC
TRBJ1-1 few TRBV2 . CASSDGLNTEAFF TGTGCCAGCAGTGATGGATTGAACACTGAAGCTTTCTTT
TRBJ1-3 . TRBV3-1/TRBV3-2 . CASSQLQGNTIYF TGTGCCAGCAGCCAACTACAGGGAAACACCATATATTTT
TRBJ2-5 . TRBV7-2 . CASSLVGLATETQYF TGTGCCAGCAGCTTAGTAGGACTTGCGACGGAGACCCAGTACTTC
TRBJ1-4 . TRBV12-5 TRBD1 CASGLVAGTADEKLFF TGTGCTAGTGGTTTGGTAGCCGGGACAGCAGATGAAAAACTGTTTTTT
TRBJ1-2 . TRBV29-1 . CSVGLSRSGYTF TGCAGCGTTGGTCTCAGCAGGTCGGGCTACACCTTC
TRBJ1-6 . TRBV7-2 TRBD1 CASSTGQGGNSPLHF TGTGCCAGCAGCACGGGACAGGGAGGTAATTCACCCCTCCACTTT
TRBJ2-5 . TRBV9 . CASSVGETWETQYF TGTGCCAGCAGCGTAGGTGAGACTTGGGAGACCCAGTACTTC
TRBJ1-4 . TRBV19 . CASNSGVSTNEKLFF TGTGCCAGTAATTCAGGGGTGTCAACTAATGAAAAACTGTTTTTT
TRBJ1-2 once TRBV7-9 . CASSPPRLSTGQGYGYTF TGTGCCAGCAGCCCCCCGCGTCTCAGCACAGGCCAAGGGTATGGCTACACCTTC
TRBJ2-2 . TRBV5-1 . CASNDGMSNGELFF TGCGCCAGCAATGACGGGATGTCGAACGGGGAGCTGTTTTTT
TRBJ1-2 . TRBV29-1 . CSADGPNYGYTF TGCAGCGCCGACGGACCGAACTATGGCTACACCTTC
TRBJ2-3 . TRBV2 . CASSEPQGTDTQYF TGTGCCAGCAGTGAACCTCAGGGCACAGATACGCAGTATTTT
TRBJ2-2 . TRBV4-1 . CASSQTLDLFLNTGELFF TGCGCCAGCAGCCAAACCCTCGATCTTTTCCTGAACACCGGGGAGCTGTTTTTT
TRBJ2-3 . TRBV4-1 TRBD2 CASSPRRQRGGLEDTQYF TGCGCCAGCAGCCCCCGCAGGCAGCGGGGGGGCTTGGAAGATACGCAGTATTTT
TRBJ1-5 . TRBV2 TRBD1 CASSYGPGQARRQPQHF TGTGCCAGCAGCTACGGCCCCGGACAGGCCCGACGTCAGCCCCAGCATTTT
TRBJ1-2 . TRBV28 TRBD1 CASFTGTANYGYTF TGTGCCAGTTTTACCGGGACAGCTAACTATGGCTACACCTTC
TRBJ2-2 . TRBV9 . CASSVARYWGELFF TGTGCCAGCAGCGTAGCTCGATACTGGGGGGAGCTGTTTTTT
TRBJ2-4 . TRBV7-2 . CASSPRQTIAKNIQYF TGTGCCAGCAGCCCCCGACAGACTATAGCCAAAAACATTCAGTACTTC